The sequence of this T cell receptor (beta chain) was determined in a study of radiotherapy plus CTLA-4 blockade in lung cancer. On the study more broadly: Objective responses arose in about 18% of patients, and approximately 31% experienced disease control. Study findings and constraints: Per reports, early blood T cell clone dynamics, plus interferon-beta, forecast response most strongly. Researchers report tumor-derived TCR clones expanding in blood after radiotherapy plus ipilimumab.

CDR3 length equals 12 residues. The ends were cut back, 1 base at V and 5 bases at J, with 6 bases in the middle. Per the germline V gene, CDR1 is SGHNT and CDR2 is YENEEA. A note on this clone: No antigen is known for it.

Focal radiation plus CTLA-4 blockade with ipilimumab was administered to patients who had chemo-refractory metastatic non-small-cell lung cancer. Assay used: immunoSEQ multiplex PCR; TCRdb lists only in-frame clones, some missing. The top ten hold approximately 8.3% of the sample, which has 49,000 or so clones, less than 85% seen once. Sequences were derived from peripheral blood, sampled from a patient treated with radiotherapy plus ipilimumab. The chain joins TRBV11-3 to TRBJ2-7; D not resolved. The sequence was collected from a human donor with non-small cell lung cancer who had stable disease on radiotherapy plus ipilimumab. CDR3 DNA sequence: TGTGCCAGCAGCTTAGGACCCAACGAGCAGTACTTC. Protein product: CASSLGPNEQYF.